The 6 T cell receptor beta chains below come from one sample, sequenced in a study of OX40 agonist ivuxolimab in advanced cancers. Data came from immunoSEQ multiplex PCR; TCRdb stores just in-frame clones and leaves some out. The data contain about 20,000 clones, 85% to 90% of them singletons. Sample: CD4+ or CD8+ T cells sorted from blood, taken in a trial of the OX40 agonist ivuxolimab. The receptor set was obtained from an adult with an advanced solid tumor such as melanoma, head and neck, liver or kidney cancer.

The chain joins TRBV5-1 to TRBJ1-2; D unclear. CDR1 and CDR2 (germline): SGHRS, YFSETQ. The CDR3 runs 15 residues. Trimming removed 3 bases from V and 7 bases from J, with 19 bases in between. CDR3 DNA: TGCGCCAGCAGCTCCCCCGGGCGGGCTAGGTTTGGCTACACCTTC. Protein: CASSSPGRARFGYTF.

DNA of the CDR3: TGCAGCGTTGGGCAGACTAGCGGGAGATTTTCGGAGACCCAGTACTTC. Translated, it gives CSVGQTSGRFSETQYF. The genes are TRBV29-1 and TRBJ2-5; TRBD2 matches 12 bases. The CDR3 is 16 amino acids. J gave up 5 bases and V 4 bases, and 11 bases lay outside the gene matches. CDR1 SQVTM and CDR2 ANQGSEA come from the germline V gene.

This chain connects TRBV20-1 to TRBJ2-5, with no clear D. V lost 5 bases and J 10 bases, leaving 11 bases between the germline ends. Germline V gene data show CDR1 as DFQATT and CDR2 as SNEGSKA (reference sequence). The CDR3 runs 10 residues. CDR3 protein: CSAGYSDQYF. For the CDR3, the DNA is TGCAGTGCTGGCTATAGTGACCAGTACTTC.

This sequence joins TRBV4-1 and TRBJ2-7; D is perhaps TRBD1 (6 bases). Germline V CDR1 and CDR2: MGHRA, YSYEKL. V lost 0 bases to trimming and J lost 1 base, with 13 bases between them. The CDR3 totals 16 residues. The CDR3 DNA reads TGCGCCAGCAGCCAAGACGCAGGGCAGGGGTCCTACGAGCAGTACTTC. Translation gives CASSQDAGQGSYEQYF.

The rearrangement joins TRBV5-1 to TRBJ2-6; no firm D call. The CDR3 runs to 14 residues. In germline, CDR1 is SGHRS, CDR2 YFSETQ. The ends were cut back, 3 bases at V and 0 bases at J, with 4 bases in the middle. The CDR3 DNA reads TGCGCCAGCAGCTCGAACTCTGGGGCCAACGTCCTGACTTTC. Translating gives CASSSNSGANVLTF.

In this sample, this clone turned up once. The rearrangement links TRBV30 to TRBJ1-4, with 10 bases lining up with TRBD1. The CDR3 length is 14 residues. After removal of 5 bases from V and 5 bases from J, the junction contained 5 bases not matched to a gene. Germline V gives CDR1 GTSNPN, CDR2 SVGIG (reference sequence). The CDR3 sequence: CAWGRDRGNEKLFF. The DNA for the CDR3 is TGTGCCTGGGGGAGGGACAGGGGAAATGAAAAACTGTTTTTT.